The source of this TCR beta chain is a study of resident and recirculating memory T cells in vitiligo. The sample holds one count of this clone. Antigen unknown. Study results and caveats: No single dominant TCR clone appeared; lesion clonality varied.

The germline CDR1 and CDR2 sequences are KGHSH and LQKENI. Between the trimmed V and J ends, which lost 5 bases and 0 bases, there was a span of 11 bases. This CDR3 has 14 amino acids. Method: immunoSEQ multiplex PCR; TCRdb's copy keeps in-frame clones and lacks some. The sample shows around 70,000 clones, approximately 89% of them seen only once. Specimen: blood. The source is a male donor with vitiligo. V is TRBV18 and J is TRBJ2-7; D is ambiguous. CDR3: CASSTTADSYEQYF. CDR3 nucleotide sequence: TGTGCCAGCTCAACTACTGCAGACTCCTACGAGCAGTACTTC.